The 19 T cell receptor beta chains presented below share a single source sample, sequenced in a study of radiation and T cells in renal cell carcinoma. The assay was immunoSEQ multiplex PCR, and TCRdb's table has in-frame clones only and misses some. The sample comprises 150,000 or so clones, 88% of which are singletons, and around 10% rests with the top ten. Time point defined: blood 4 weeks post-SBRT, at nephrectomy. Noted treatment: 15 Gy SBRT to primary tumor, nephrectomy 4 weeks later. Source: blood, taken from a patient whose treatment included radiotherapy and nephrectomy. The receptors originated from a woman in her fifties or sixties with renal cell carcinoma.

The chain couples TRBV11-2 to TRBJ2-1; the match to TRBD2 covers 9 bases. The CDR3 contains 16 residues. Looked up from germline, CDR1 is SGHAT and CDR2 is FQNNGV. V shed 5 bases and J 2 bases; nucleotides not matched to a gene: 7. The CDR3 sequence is CASSGLKRGAYNEQFF. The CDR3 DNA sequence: TGTGCCAGCAGCGGCCTGAAGCGGGGGGCCTACAATGAGCAGTTCTTC.

The CDR3 region has the DNA TGTGCCAGCAGGGCTGAGACAGGGGGCAGTGGCTACACCTTC. It specifies CASRAETGGSGYTF. J is TRBJ1-2 and V is TRBV6-5; 10 bases agree with TRBD1. Germline values: CDR1 MNHEY, CDR2 SVGAGI. CDR3 length: 14 residues. With 6 bases clipped from V and 7 bases from J, the junction kept 8 bases outside the gene matches.

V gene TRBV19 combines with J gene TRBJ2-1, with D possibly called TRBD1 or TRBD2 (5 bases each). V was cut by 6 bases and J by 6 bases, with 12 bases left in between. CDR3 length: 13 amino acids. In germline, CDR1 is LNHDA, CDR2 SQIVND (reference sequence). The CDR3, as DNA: TGTGCCAGTAGGCCGAGGGGCAGCAATGAGCAGTTCTTC. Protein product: CASRPRGSNEQFF. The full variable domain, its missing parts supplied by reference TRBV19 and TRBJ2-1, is DGGITQSPKYLFRKEGQNVTLSCEQNLNHDAMYWYRQDPGQGLRLIYYSQIVNDFQKGDIAEGYSVSREKKESFPLTVTSAQKNPTAFYLCASRPRGSNEQFFGPGTRLTVL.

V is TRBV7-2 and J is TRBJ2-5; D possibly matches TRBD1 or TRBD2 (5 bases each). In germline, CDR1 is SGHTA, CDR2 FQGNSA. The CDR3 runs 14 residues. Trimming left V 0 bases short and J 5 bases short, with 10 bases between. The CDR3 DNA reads TGTGCCAGCAGCTTAGCGGGGGAAGGGGAGACCCAGTACTTC. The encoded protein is CASSLAGEGETQYF. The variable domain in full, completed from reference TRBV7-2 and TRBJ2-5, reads GAGVSQSPSNKVTEKGKDVELRCDPISGHTALYWYRQSLGQGLEFLIYFQGNSAPDKSGLPSDRFSAERTGGSVSTLTIQRTQQEDSAVYLCASSLAGEGETQYFGPGTRLLVL.

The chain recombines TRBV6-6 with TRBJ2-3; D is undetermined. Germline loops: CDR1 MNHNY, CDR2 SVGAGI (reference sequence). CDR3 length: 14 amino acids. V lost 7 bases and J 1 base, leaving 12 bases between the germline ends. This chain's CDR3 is CASIKGTGTDTQYF. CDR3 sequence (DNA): TGTGCCAGCATAAAGGGCACCGGCACAGATACGCAGTATTTT.

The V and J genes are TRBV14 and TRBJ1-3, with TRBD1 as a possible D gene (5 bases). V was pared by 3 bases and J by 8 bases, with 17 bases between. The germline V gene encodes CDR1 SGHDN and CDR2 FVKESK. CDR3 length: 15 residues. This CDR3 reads CASSHSGRGRDTIYF. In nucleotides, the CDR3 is TGTGCCAGCAGCCACTCTGGGAGGGGAAGGGACACCATATATTTT.

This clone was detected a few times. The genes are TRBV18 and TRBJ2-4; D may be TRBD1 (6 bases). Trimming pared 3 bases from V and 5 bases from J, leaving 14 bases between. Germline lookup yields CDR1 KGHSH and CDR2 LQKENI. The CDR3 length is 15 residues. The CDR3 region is CASSPPTGYQNIQYF. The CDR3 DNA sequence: TGTGCCAGCTCACCCCCGACAGGTTACCAAAACATTCAGTACTTC.

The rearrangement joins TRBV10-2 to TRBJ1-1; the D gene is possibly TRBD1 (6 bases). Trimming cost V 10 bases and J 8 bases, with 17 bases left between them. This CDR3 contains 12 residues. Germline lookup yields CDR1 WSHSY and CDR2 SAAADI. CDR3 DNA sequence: TGCGCCACCCAGGGGACGGCCCTAGAAGCTTTCTTT. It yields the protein CATQGTALEAFF.

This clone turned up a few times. The CDR3 nucleotides read TGTGCCAGCAGCCAAGATCTTGGTCACGAGCAGTACTTC. This gives the protein CASSQDLGHEQYF. The chain has TRBV14 and TRBJ2-7; D is unclear. This CDR3 comprises 13 residues. V was clipped by 0 bases and J by 5 bases, with 8 bases between them. In germline, CDR1 is SGHDN, CDR2 FVKESK.

The DNA for the CDR3 is TGTGCCAGCACTCAAGCAACAGGGGGCTCGGGTGGCTACACCTTC. This encodes CASTQATGGSGGYTF. The V call is TRBV6-5, the J call TRBJ1-2; 9 bases fit TRBD1. The CDR3 consists of 15 residues. Germline-derived CDR1 and CDR2 are MNHEY and SVGAGI. The V and J ends lost 7 bases and 7 bases, in that order; junction bases with no gene match: 13.

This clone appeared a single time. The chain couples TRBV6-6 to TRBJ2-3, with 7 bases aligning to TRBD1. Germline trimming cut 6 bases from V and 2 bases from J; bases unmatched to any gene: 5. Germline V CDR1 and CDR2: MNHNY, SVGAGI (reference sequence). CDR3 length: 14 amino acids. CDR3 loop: CASRRDSNTDTQYF. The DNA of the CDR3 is TGTGCCAGCAGGAGGGACAGCAACACAGATACGCAGTATTTT.

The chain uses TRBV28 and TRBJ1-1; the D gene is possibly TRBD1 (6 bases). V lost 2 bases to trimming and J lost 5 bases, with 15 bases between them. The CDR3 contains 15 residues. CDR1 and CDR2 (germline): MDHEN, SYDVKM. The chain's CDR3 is CASSLTTGIRTEAFF. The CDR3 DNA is TGTGCCAGCAGTTTAACCACAGGGATTAGGACTGAAGCTTTCTTT.

CDR3 DNA sequence: TGTGCCAGTAGTGCGCCGGACAGGGCACCTAACTATGGCTACACCTTC. Translation gives CASSAPDRAPNYGYTF. The rearrangement joins TRBV19 to TRBJ1-2; TRBD1 matches at 8 bases. V was pared by 5 bases and J by 0 bases, with 8 bases of the junction left unmatched. The CDR3 is 16 residues long. The germline V gene has CDR1 LNHDA and CDR2 SQIVND (reference sequence).

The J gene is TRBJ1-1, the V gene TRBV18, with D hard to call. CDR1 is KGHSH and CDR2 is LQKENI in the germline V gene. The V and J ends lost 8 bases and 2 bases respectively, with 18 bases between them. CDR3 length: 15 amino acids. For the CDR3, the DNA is TGTGCCAGCCGGCCCGGAGATACCCCCAACACTGAAGCTTTCTTT. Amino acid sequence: CASRPGDTPNTEAFF.

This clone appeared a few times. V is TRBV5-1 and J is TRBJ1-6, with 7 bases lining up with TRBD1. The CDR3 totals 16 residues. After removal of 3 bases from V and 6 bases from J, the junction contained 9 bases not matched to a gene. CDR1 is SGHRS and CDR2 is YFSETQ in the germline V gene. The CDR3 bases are TGCGCCAGCAGCTGGGACAGCCCCGGTCTTAATTCACCCCTCCACTTT. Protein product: CASSWDSPGLNSPLHF. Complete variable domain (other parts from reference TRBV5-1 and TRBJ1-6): KAGVTQTPRYLIKTRGQQVTLSCSPISGHRSVSWYQQTPGQGLQFLFEYFSETQRNKGNFPGRFSGRQFSNSRSEMNVSTLELGDSALYLCASSWDSPGLNSPLHFGNGTRLTVT.

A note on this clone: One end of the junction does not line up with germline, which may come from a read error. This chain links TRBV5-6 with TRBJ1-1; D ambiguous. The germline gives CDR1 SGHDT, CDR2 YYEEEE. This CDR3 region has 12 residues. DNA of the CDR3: TGTACCAGCCGGAGTCTTGGCACTGAAGCTTTCTTT. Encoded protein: CTSRSLGTEAFF. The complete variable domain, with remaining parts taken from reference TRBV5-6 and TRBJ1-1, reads DAGVTQSPTHLIKTRGQQVTLRCSPKSGHDTVSWYQQALGQGPQFIFQYYEEEERQRGNFPDRFSGHQFPNYSSELNVNALLLGDSALYLCTSRSLGTEAFFGQGTRLTVV.

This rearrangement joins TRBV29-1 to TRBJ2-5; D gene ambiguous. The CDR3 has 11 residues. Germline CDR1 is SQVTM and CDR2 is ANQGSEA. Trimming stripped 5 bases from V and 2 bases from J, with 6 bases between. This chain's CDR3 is CSVLRQETQYF. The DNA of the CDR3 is TGCAGCGTTTTGCGTCAAGAGACCCAGTACTTC.

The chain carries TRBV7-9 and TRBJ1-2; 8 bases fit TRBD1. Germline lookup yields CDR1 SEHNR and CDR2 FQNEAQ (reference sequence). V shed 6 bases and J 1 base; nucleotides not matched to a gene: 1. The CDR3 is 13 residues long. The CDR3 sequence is CASRTGVNYGYTF. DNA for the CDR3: TGTGCCAGCAGGACAGGGGTTAACTATGGCTACACCTTC.

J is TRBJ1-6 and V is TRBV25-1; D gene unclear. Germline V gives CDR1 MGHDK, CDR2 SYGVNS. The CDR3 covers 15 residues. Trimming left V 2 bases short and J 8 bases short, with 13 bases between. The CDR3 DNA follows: TGTGCCAGCAGTGAAGATTTGGCAGGAGATTCACCCCTCCACTTT. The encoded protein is CASSEDLAGDSPLHF.